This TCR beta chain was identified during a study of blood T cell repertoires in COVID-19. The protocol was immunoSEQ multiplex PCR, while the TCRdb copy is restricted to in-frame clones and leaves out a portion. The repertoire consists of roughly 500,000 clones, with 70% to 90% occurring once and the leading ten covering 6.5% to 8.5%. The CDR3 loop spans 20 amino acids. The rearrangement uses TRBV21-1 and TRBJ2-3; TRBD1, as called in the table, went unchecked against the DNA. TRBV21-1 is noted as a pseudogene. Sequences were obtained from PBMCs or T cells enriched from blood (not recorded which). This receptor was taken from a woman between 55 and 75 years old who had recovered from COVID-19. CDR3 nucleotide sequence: TGTGCCAGCAGCCCCGGTTGTAAGGGGCCGGTATGGGGAAGCACAGATACGCAGTATTTT. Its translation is CASSPGCKGPVWGSTDTQYF.